This T cell receptor beta chain was captured by sequencing in a study of blood T cell repertoires in COVID-19. Study-wide background: The United States, Italy and Spain supplied acute and convalescent COVID-19 samples.

This CDR3 comprises 15 residues. V trimming: 5 bases; J trimming: 5 bases; junction bases outside the gene matches: 5. The germline gives CDR1 MNHEY, CDR2 SVGAGI. The protocol was immunoSEQ multiplex PCR, while the TCRdb copy is restricted to in-frame clones and leaves out a portion. Of approximately 300,000 clones in the sample, 92% were seen once. This clonotype was sampled from a woman in her thirties who had recovered from COVID-19. What was sequenced was PBMCs or T cells enriched from blood (not recorded which). The chain carries TRBV6-5 and TRBJ2-3; 12 nucleotides agree with TRBD2. The CDR3 DNA follows: TGTGCCAGCAGTCCGCTAGCGGGAGGGGTAGATACGCAGTATTTT. Protein: CASSPLAGGVDTQYF.